The table lists the clone carrying this T cell receptor (beta chain) with many counts. The target antigen is unknown. The sample is drawn from a study of identical twins. The study, taken as a whole, reports: The presence of invariant MAIT and iNKT cells could partly confound analyses of zero-insertion sequences. Twin-shared out-of-frame alpha sequences showed excess low generation probability. Reduced insertions were recorded for abundant cord blood beta clonotypes, with no such pattern in memory repertoires.

The germline V gene encodes CDR1 SGHRS and CDR2 YFSETQ. With 4 bases clipped from V and 0 bases from J, the junction kept 4 bases outside the gene matches. CDR3 length: 15 residues. TCRdb redid the calling of the 5' RACE reads with MiXCR, one entry per CDR3 protein. The sample consists of approximately 220,000 distinct CDR3 sequences, roughly 7.5% of them appearing once. These data were also reused for a study on yellow fever vaccine responses in identical twins.

The sequenced sample consisted of memory (CD45RO+) T cells sorted from blood. The V gene is TRBV5-1, the J gene TRBJ2-1; 7 bases are a match to TRBD1. This TCR derives from a woman under 30 in good health. Here the CDR3 reads CASSPGTVSYNEQFF. In DNA, the CDR3 is TGCGCCAGCAGCCCCGGGACAGTCTCCTACAATGAGCAGTTCTTC.